The rows below give T cell receptor beta chains drawn from one sample of a study of blood T cell repertoires in COVID-19. The protocol was immunoSEQ multiplex PCR, while the TCRdb copy is restricted to in-frame clones and leaves out a portion. This table holds 95,000 to 130,000 clones, around 78% found once. Sequenced sample: peripheral blood. The receptors derive from a man between 25 and 39 years old with acute or convalescent COVID-19. CDR3s include the opening cysteine and the closing phenylalanine or tryptophan. D genes are given only for firm matches. For some rows the clone size is stated as once, few or many, or as a class when expanded; others skip it.

TRBJ1-2	NA	NA	TRBV3-1/TRBV3-2	TGTGCCAGCAGCCAAGATGTTTCAGGGCGTGGCTACACCTTC	CASSQDVSGRGYTF
TRBJ1-1	many	TRBD1	TRBV2	TGTGCCAGTCCTCACAGGGGGCCGGACACTGAAGCTTTCTTT	CASPHRGPDTEAFF
TRBJ1-1	NA	NA	TRBV12-5	TGTGCTAGTGGGAAGACAGTGTCGGACACTGAAGCTTTCTTT	CASGKTVSDTEAFF
TRBJ1-2	NA	TRBD1	TRBV4-1	TGCGCCAGCAGCCAAGAGGGACAGGGCCTCTATGGCTACACCTTC	CASSQEGQGLYGYTF
TRBJ2-5	NA	NA	TRBV21-1	TGTGCCAGCAGCCAAACCGGGACAAGCGGGAGGGAGACCCAGTACTTC	CASSQTGTSGRETQYF
TRBJ1-5	NA	NA	TRBV6-5	TGTGCCAGCACCGACTTGGGGAGAGCCGGTCAGCCCCAGCATTTT	CASTDLGRAGQPQHF
TRBJ2-3	NA	NA	TRBV10-3	TGTGCCATCAGGGAGACTAGCACAGATACGCAGTATTTT	CAIRETSTDTQYF
TRBJ2-5	NA	TRBD2	TRBV4-2	TGTGCCAGCAGCCAGGACCCTTCTAGCGGGGGACAAGAGACCCAGTACTTC	CASSQDPSSGGQETQYF
TRBJ2-3	NA	NA	TRBV7-6	TGTGCCAGCAGCCCCACCTACCGGGCAGGGCGAGGAGATACGCAGTATTTT	CASSPTYRAGRGDTQYF
TRBJ2-5	NA	TRBD2	TRBV3-1/TRBV3-2	TGTGCCAGCAGACCCGAGATAGCGGGGGGGTTTTACCAAGAGACCCAGTACTTC	CASRPEIAGGFYQETQYF
TRBJ1-2	few	TRBD1	TRBV2	TGTGCCAGCCAGGGGGCTCATGGCTACACCTTC	CASQGAHGYTF
TRBJ1-4	few	NA	TRBV7-2	TGTGCCAGCAGCTTAGTCCAGGGTTACGAAAAACTGTTTTTT	CASSLVQGYEKLFF
TRBJ1-3	NA	TRBD1	TRBV7-9	TGTGCCAGCAGCATCGACAGGGGTGGAAACACCATATATTTT	CASSIDRGGNTIYF
TRBJ1-6	NA	NA	TRBV6-1	TGTGCCAGCAGTGAAGGACAGACCTATAATTCACCCCTCCACTTT	CASSEGQTYNSPLHF
TRBJ2-5	NA	NA	TRBV4-1	TGCGCCAGCAGCCCAAGGGGGGAGGGCCTTAAAGAGACCCAGTACTTC	CASSPRGEGLKETQYF
TRBJ1-4	NA	NA	TRBV7-5	TGTGCCAGAAGCACGGGACAGCTTAATGAAAAACTGTTTTTT	CARSTGQLNEKLFF